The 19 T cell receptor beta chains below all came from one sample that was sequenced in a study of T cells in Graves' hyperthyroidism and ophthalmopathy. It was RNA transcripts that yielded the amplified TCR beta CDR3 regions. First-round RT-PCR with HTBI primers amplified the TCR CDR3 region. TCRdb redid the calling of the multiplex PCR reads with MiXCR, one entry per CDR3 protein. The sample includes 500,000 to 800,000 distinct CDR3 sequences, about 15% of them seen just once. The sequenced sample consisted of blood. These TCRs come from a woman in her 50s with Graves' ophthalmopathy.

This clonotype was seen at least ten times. The CDR3 DNA reads as TGTGCCAGCAGTTACTCGACGACGTCTCTTGAAGCTTTCTTT. Encoded protein: CASSYSTTSLEAFF. The chain recombines TRBV6-6 with TRBJ1-1, with D unclear. V lost 0 bases and J 7 bases, leaving 12 bases between the germline ends. The CDR3 runs to 14 residues. Germline V gives CDR1 MNHNY, CDR2 SVGAGI (reference sequence).

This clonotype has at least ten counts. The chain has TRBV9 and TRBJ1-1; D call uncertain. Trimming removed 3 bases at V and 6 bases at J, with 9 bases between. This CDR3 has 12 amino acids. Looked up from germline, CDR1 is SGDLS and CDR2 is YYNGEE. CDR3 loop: CASSGLESEAFF. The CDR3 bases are TGTGCCAGCAGCGGCCTGGAGTCTGAAGCTTTCTTT.

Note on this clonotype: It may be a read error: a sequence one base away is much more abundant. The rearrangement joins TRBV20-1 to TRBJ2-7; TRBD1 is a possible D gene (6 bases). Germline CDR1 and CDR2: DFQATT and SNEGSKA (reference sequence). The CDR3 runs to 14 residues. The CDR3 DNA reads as TGCAATGCTAGCTGGGGGCTAGCACCGTACGAGCAGTACTTC. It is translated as CNASWGLAPYEQYF.

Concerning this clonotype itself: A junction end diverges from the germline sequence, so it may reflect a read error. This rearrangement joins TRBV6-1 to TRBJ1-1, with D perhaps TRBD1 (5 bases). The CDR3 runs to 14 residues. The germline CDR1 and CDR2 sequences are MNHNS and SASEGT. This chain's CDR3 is CASGEKQDYTEAFF. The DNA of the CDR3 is TGTGCCAGCGGTGAAAAACAGGACTACACTGAAGCTTTCTTT.

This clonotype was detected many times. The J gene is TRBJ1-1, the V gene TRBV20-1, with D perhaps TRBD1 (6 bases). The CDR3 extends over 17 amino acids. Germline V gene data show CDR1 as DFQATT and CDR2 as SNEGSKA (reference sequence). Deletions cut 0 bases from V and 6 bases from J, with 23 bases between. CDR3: CSARERSRGTAPSEAFF. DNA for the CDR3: TGCAGTGCTAGAGAAAGGTCCAGGGGTACCGCACCCTCTGAAGCTTTCTTT.

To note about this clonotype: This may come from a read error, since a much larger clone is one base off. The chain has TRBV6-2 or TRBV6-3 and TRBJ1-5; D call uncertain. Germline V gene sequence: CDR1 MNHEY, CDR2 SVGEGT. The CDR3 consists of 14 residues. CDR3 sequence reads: CASSYVQDNQPQRF. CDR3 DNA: TGTGCCAGCAGTTACGTCCAGGATAATCAGCCCCAGCGTTTT.

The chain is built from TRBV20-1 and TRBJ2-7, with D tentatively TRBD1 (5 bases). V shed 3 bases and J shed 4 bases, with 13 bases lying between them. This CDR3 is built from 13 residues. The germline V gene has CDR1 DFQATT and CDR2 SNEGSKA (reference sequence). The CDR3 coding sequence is TGCAGTGCTAGTGAGACAGACGCTTACGAGCAGTACTTC. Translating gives CSASETDAYEQYF.

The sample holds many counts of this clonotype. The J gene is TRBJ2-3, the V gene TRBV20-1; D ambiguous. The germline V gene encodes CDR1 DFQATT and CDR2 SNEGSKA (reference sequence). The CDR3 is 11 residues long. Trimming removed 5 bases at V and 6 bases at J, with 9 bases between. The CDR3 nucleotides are TGCAGTGCTCCAAGTAGGGATACGCAGTATTTT. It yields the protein CSAPSRDTQYF.

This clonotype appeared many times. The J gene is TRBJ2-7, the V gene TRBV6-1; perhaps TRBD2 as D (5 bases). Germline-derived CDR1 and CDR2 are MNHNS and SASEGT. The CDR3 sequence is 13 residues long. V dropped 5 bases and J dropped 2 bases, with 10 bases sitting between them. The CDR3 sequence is CASSYTGTYEQYF. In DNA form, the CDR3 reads TGTGCCAGCAGTTATACCGGGACCTACGAGCAGTACTTC.

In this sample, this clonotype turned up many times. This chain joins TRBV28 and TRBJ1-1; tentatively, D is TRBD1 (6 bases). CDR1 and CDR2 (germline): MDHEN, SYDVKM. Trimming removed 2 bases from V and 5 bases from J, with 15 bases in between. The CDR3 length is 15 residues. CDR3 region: CASSLGGAIVTEAFF. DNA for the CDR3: TGTGCCAGCAGTTTAGGGGGGGCTATCGTGACTGAAGCTTTCTTT. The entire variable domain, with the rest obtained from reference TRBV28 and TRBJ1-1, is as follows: DVKVTQSSRYLVKRTGEKVFLECVQDMDHENMFWYRQDPGLGLRLIYFSYDVKMKEKGDIPEGYSVSREKKERFSLILESASTNQTSMYLCASSLGGAIVTEAFFGQGTRLTVV.

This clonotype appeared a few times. CDR3 DNA: TGTGCCACCAGCGACGGGGGGGCCTACAATGAGCAGTTCTTC. It translates to CATSDGGAYNEQFF. J is TRBJ2-1 and V is TRBV24-1; 8 bases are a match to TRBD2. Germline V gives CDR1 KGHDR, CDR2 SFDVKD. The CDR3 length is 14 residues. Trimming cost V 7 bases and J 2 bases; bases outside gene matches: 3.

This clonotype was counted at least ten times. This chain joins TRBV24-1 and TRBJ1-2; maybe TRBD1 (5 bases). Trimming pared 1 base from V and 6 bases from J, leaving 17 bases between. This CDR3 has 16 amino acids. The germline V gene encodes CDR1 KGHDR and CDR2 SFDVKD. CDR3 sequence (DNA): TGTGCCACCAGTGATTTCAGGGTCACCGGCATCGATGGCTACACCTTC. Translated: CATSDFRVTGIDGYTF.

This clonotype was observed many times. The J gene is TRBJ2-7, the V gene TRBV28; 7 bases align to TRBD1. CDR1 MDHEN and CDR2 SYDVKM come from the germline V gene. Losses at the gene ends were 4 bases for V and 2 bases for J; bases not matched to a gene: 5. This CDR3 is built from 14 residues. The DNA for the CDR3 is TGTGCCAGCAGTTCGACAGGGCGGACCTACGAGCAGTACTTC. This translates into CASSSTGRTYEQYF.

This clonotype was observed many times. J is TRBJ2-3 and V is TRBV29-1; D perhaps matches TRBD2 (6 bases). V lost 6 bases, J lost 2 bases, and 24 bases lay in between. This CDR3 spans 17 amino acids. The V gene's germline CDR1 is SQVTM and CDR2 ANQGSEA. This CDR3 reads CSVPPLKGRIFTDTQYF. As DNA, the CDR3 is TGCAGCGTGCCCCCTCTGAAAGGGAGGATATTCACAGATACGCAGTATTTT.

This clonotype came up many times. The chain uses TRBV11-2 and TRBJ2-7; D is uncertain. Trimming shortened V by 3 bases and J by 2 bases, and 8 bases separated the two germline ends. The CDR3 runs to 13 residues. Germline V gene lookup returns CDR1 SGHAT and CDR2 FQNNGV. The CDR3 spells CASSFMATYEQYF. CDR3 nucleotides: TGTGCCAGCAGCTTCATGGCTACCTACGAGCAGTACTTC.

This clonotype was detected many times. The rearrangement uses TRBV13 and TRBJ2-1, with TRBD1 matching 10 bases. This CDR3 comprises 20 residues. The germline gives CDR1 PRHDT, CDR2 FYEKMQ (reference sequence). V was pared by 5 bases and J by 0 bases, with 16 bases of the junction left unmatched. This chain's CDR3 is CASSLWNRDRGRSSYNEQFF. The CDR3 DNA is TGTGCCAGCAGCCTATGGAACCGGGACAGGGGTAGGAGCTCCTACAATGAGCAGTTCTTC.

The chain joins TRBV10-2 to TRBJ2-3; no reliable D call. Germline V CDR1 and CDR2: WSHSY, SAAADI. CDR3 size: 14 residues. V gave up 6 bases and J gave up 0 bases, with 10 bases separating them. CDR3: CASRDSSSTDTQYF. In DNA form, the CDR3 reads TGCGCCAGCAGAGACTCGTCTAGCACAGATACGCAGTATTTT.

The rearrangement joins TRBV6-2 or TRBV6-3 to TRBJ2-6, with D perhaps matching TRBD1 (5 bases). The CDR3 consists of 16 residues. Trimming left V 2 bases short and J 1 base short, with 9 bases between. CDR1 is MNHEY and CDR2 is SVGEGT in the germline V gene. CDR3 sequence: CASSYPDSSGANVLTF. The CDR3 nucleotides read TGTGCCAGCAGTTACCCCGACAGTTCTGGGGCCAACGTCCTGACTTTC.

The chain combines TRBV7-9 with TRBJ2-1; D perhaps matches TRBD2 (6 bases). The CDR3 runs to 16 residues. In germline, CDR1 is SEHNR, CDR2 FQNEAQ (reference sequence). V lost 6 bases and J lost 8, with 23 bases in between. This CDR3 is CASRHKDYPNHHEQFF. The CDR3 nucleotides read TGTGCCAGCAGGCACAAGGACTATCCGAATCACCATGAGCAGTTCTTC.